This TCR beta chain was documented in a study of beta chain features in type 1 diabetes. Overall study: Sorted cells, approximately 100,000,000 in number, were examined across all samples. Broader study findings: In the patient group, naive, central memory and Treg TCRB repertoires seemed more alike than in the healthy donor group. Among patients with Type 1 diabetes, TCRB CDR3s were moderately but significantly shorter in every one of the four CD4+ subsets. The VDJ junctions of type 1 diabetes patients carried fewer insertions and more deletions.

Expressed TCRB transcripts were sequenced after all isolated RNA was converted to cDNA. Data came from immunoSEQ multiplex PCR; TCRdb stores just in-frame clones and leaves some out. The sample gives more than 120,000 clones, approximately 13% of which show up once; about 1.3% is in the top ten. This clone was recorded a few times. Antigen unknown. Germline V gene lookup returns CDR1 SGHDN and CDR2 FVKESK. V gave up 3 bases and J gave up 6 bases, with 20 bases separating them. The CDR3 runs 16 residues. The receptor was isolated from a man younger than 35 with type 1 diabetes. The rearrangement links TRBV14 to TRBJ2-5; a weak D match, TRBD2 (6 bases). Sequenced: central memory CD4+ T cells from blood. The CDR3, as DNA: TGTGCCAGCAGCCACTTGGGACTTCAAGATAAAAAGACCCAGTACTTC. This translates into CASSHLGLQDKKTQYF.